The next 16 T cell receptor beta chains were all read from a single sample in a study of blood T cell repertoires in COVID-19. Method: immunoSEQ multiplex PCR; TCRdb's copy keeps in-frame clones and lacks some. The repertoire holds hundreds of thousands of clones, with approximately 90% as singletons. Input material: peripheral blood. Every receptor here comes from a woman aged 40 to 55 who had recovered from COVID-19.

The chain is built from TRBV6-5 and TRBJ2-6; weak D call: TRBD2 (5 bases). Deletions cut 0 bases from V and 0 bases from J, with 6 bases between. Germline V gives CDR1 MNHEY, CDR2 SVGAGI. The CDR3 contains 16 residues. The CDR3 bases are TGTGCCAGCAGTTACTCGGAGGTCTCTGGGGCCAACGTCCTGACTTTC. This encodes CASSYSEVSGANVLTF.

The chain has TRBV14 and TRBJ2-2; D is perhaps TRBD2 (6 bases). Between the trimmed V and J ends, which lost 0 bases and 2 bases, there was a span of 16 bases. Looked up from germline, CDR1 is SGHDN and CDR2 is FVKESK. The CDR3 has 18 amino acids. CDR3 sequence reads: CASSQDGGLGRNTGELFF. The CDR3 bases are TGTGCCAGCAGCCAAGATGGGGGACTGGGGCGAAACACCGGGGAGCTGTTTTTT.

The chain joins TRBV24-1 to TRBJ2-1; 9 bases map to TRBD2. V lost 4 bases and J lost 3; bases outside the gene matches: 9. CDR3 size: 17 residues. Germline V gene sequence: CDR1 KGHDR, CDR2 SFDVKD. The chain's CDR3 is CATSDRTSGLFYNEQFF. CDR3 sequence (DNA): TGTGCCACCAGTGACCGAACTAGCGGGTTGTTCTACAATGAGCAGTTCTTC.

CDR3 coding DNA: TGCGCCAGCAGCCGGACATCCAGCTCTGGAAACACCATATATTTT. Translated, it gives CASSRTSSSGNTIYF. V and J are TRBV5-1 and TRBJ1-3; tentatively, D is TRBD1 (5 bases). This CDR3 is 15 amino acids long. The germline V and J ends were trimmed by 4 bases and 0 bases, with 11 bases remaining between them. Germline V gene sequence: CDR1 SGHRS, CDR2 YFSETQ.

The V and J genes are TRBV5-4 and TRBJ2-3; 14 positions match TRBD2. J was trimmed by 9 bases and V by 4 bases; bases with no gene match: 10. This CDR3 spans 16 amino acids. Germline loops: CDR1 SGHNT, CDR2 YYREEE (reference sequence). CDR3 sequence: CASSPPGTSGSGTQYF. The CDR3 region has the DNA TGTGCCAGCAGCCCCCCCGGGACTAGCGGGAGCGGGACGCAGTATTTT.

The CDR3 DNA is TGTGCCAGCAGCCCCAGGGACAGGGACATTCAGTACTTC. Protein product: CASSPRDRDIQYF. This rearrangement joins TRBV7-2 to TRBJ2-4, with 9 bases matching TRBD1. The CDR3 loop spans 13 amino acids. Germline CDR1 SGHTA, CDR2 FQGNSA. J lost 8 bases, V lost 5 bases, and 4 bases had no gene match.

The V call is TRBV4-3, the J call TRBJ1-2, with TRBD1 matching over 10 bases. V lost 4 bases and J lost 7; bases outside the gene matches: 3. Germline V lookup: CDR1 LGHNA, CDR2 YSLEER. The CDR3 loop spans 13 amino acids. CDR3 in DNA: TGCGCCAGCAGCCGGACAGGGGGACTTGGCTACACCTTC. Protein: CASSRTGGLGYTF.

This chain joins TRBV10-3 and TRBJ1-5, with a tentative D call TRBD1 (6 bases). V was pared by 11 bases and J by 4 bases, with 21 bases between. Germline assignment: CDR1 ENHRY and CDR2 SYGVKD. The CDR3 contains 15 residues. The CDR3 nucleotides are TGTGCCTCTCAGTCGGCAGGGGTGGGGAATCAGCCCCAGCATTTT. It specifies CASQSAGVGNQPQHF.

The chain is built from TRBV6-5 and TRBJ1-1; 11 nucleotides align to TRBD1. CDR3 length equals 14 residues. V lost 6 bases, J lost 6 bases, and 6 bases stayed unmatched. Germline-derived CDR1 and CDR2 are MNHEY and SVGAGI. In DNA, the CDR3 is TGTGCCAGCAGGCCCGGACAGGGGGCCGCTGAAGCTTTCTTT. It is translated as CASRPGQGAAEAFF.

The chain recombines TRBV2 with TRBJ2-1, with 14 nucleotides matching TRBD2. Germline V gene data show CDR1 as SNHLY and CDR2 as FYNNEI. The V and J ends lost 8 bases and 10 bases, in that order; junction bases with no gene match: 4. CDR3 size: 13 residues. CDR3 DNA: TGTGCCAGCCGACTAGCGGGAGGGGGGGAGCAGTTCTTC. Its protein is CASRLAGGGEQFF.

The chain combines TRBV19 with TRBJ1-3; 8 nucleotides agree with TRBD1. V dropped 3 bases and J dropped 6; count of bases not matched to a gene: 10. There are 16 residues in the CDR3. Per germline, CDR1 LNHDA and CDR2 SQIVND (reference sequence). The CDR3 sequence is CASSMGSGQAPNTIYF. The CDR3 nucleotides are TGTGCCAGTAGTATGGGCTCGGGACAGGCCCCAAACACCATATATTTT.

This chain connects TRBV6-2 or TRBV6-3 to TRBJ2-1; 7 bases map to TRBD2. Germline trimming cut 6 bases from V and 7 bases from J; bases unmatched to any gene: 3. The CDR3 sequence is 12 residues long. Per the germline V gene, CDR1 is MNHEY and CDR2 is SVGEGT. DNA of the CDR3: TGTGCCAGCAGCCGGACTAGGAATGAGCAGTTCTTC. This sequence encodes CASSRTRNEQFF.

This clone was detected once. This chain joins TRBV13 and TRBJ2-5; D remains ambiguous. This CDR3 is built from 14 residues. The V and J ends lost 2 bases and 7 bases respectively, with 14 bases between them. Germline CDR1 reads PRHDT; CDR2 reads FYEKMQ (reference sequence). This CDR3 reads CASSLPTAPSTQYF. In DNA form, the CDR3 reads TGTGCCAGCAGCTTACCGACTGCCCCCTCGACCCAGTACTTC.

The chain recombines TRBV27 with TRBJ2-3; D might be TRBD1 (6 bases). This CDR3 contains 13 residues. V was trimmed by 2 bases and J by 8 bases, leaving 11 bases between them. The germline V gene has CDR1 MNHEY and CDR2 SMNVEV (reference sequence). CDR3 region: CASSLGLGGTQYF. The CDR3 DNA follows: TGTGCCAGCAGTTTAGGGCTAGGGGGTACGCAGTATTTT.

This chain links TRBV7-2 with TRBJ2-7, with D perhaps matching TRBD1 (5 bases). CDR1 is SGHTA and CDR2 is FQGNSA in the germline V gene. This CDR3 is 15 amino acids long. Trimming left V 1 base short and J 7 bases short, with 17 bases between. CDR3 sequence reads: CASSLVSGAGLEQYF. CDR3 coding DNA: TGTGCCAGCAGCTTAGTGAGTGGGGCAGGTTTGGAGCAGTACTTC.

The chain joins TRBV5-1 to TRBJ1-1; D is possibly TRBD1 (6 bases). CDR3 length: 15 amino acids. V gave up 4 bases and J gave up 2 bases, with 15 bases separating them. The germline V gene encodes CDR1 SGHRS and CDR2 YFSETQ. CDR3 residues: CASSPRGGGNTEAFF. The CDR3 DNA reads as TGCGCCAGCAGCCCCAGGGGCGGAGGAAACACTGAAGCTTTCTTT.